Below, 17 T cell receptor beta chains from the same sample are listed, as sequenced in a study of T cells in Graves' hyperthyroidism and ophthalmopathy. Amplification of TCR beta CDR3 regions was performed using RNA transcripts as template. The HTBI primer set was used in a first-round RT-PCR of the TCR CDR3. From the multiplex PCR reads, TCRdb called clonotypes with MiXCR, one entry per CDR3 protein. The sample has approximately 610,000 distinct CDR3 sequences; roughly 14% are singletons. The specimen was blood. The receptor set was obtained from a woman aged 40 to 50 with Graves' ophthalmopathy.

This clonotype has at least ten counts. The V and J genes are TRBV6-5 and TRBJ2-7; maybe TRBD1 (6 bases). V lost 5 bases to trimming and J lost 3 bases, with 8 bases between them. Germline CDR1 and CDR2: MNHEY and SVGAGI. This CDR3 comprises 12 residues. CDR3 protein: CASSRQVYEQYF. CDR3 sequence (DNA): TGTGCCAGCAGTCGACAGGTCTACGAGCAGTACTTC.

This chain links TRBV7-9 with TRBJ2-5; D unclear. V lost 4 bases, J lost 4 bases, and 10 bases lay in between. The V gene's germline CDR1 is SEHNR and CDR2 FQNEAQ (reference sequence). The length of the CDR3 is 13 residues. Here the CDR3 reads CASSYSSSETQYF. For the CDR3, the DNA is TGTGCCAGCAGCTATAGCAGTTCAGAGACCCAGTACTTC. The variable domain in full, completed from reference TRBV7-9 and TRBJ2-5, reads DTGVSQNPRHKITKRGQNVTFRCDPISEHNRLYWYRQTLGQGPEFLTYFQNEAQLEKSRLLSDRFSAERPKGSFSTLEIQRTEQGDSAMYLCASSYSSSETQYFGPGTRLLVL.

The sample holds many counts of this clonotype. The rearrangement uses TRBV25-1 and TRBJ1-5; 7 bases agree with TRBD1. Germline V CDR1 and CDR2: MGHDK, SYGVNS. Unmatched junction bases numbered 0, after V lost 3 bases and J lost 4 bases. This CDR3 comprises 13 residues. The CDR3 region has the DNA TGTGCCAGCAGTGAGACAGGGAATCAGCCCCAGCATTTT. Translating gives CASSETGNQPQHF.

This clonotype was recorded many times. The V gene is TRBV6-1, the J gene TRBJ2-7; 9 positions match TRBD1. Germline values: CDR1 MNHNS, CDR2 SASEGT. V was pared by 3 bases and J by 2 bases, with 5 bases of the junction left unmatched. The CDR3 extends over 15 amino acids. This chain's CDR3 is CASSEPGQGTYEQYF. The CDR3 nucleotides read TGTGCCAGCAGTGAGCCGGGACAGGGAACCTACGAGCAGTACTTC.

There are many counts of this clonotype. V usage is TRBV7-3 and J usage is TRBJ2-5; a possible D gene is TRBD2 (7 bases). CDR1 and CDR2 (germline): SGHTA, FQGTGA. This CDR3 region has 14 residues. V gave up 5 bases and J gave up 3 bases, with 13 bases separating them. The CDR3 protein is CASSRGGAKETQYF. CDR3 in DNA: TGTGCCAGCAGCCGAGGGGGGGCGAAAGAGACCCAGTACTTC.

This clonotype has at least ten counts. V is TRBV4-3 and J is TRBJ2-7, with a tentative D call TRBD1 (6 bases). V lost 4 bases and J lost 7, with 17 bases in between. The CDR3 loop spans 14 amino acids. The V gene's germline CDR1 is LGHNA and CDR2 YSLEER. As DNA, the CDR3 is TGCGCCAGCAGCCTACGCGACAGGCCGTGGGAGCAGTACTTC. This translates into CASSLRDRPWEQYF.

The chain employs TRBV19 and TRBJ1-1, with D possibly TRBD1 on 5 matching bases. Germline V gene sequence: CDR1 LNHDA, CDR2 SQIVND (reference sequence). This CDR3 is built from 14 residues. Trimming pared 1 base from V and 4 bases from J, leaving 10 bases between. The CDR3 protein is CASSIGGVVTEAFF. In DNA, the CDR3 is TGTGCCAGTAGTATAGGAGGGGTGGTCACTGAAGCTTTCTTT.

This clonotype was picked up many times. The V call is TRBV12-3 or TRBV12-4, the J call TRBJ2-3; D is ambiguous. The CDR3 loop spans 13 amino acids. Between the trimmed V and J ends, which lost 3 bases and 4 bases, there was a span of 8 bases. The CDR3 is CASSLDRADTQYF. The CDR3 region has the DNA TGTGCCAGCAGTTTGGACCGGGCAGATACGCAGTATTTT.

Ten or more counts support this clonotype. This chain uses TRBV7-2 with TRBJ2-7; 11 bases fit TRBD2. V lost 5 bases, J lost 5 bases, and 11 bases stayed unmatched. This CDR3 region has 16 residues. Germline-derived CDR1 and CDR2 are SGHTA and FQGNSA. The CDR3: CASSITSGSWKDEQYF. DNA of the CDR3: TGTGCCAGCAGCATTACTAGCGGGAGTTGGAAGGACGAGCAGTACTTC.

This clonotype showed up many times. The chain is built from TRBV5-1 and TRBJ2-7; either TRBD1 or TRBD2 may supply D (5 bases each). V was clipped by 4 bases and J by 5 bases, with 22 bases between them. This CDR3 region has 16 residues. The germline CDR1 and CDR2 sequences are SGHRS and YFSETQ. CDR3 DNA: TGCGCCAGCAGCGTAGCCGGGCCTGGGGGAGTCCACGAGCAGTACTTC. It codes for CASSVAGPGGVHEQYF.

V usage is TRBV7-8 and J usage is TRBJ2-7; D is perhaps TRBD2 (5 bases). The germline V gene has CDR1 SGHVS and CDR2 FQNEAQ. V was shortened by 5 bases and J by 2 bases, with 13 bases between the two germline ends. There are 14 residues in the CDR3. CDR3 nucleotides: TGTGCCAGCAGCCCAGCAGCGGAACCCTACGAGCAGTACTTC. Translated: CASSPAAEPYEQYF.

This clonotype was picked up many times. The chain employs TRBV2 and TRBJ2-7; no clear D gene. This CDR3 spans 12 amino acids. V was clipped by 2 bases and J by 2 bases, with 4 bases between them. Germline V gives CDR1 SNHLY, CDR2 FYNNEI. This CDR3 reads CASSEIAYEQYF. For the CDR3, the DNA is TGTGCCAGCAGTGAAATTGCCTACGAGCAGTACTTC.

This clonotype was recorded once. The rearrangement joins TRBV7-2 to TRBJ2-5; a weak D match, TRBD2 (6 bases). The CDR3 has 18 residues. The ends were cut back, 0 bases at V and 1 base at J, with 18 bases in the middle. CDR1 is SGHTA, CDR2 FQGNSA, per germline. This chain's CDR3 is CASSLALGGGLVQETQYF. The CDR3 DNA sequence: TGTGCCAGCAGCTTAGCCCTGGGGGGTGGGCTGGTCCAAGAGACCCAGTACTTC.

This clonotype occurred many times. This chain joins TRBV6-5 and TRBJ2-7, with 15 bases lining up with TRBD2. Germline loops: CDR1 MNHEY, CDR2 SVGAGI. The CDR3 is 15 amino acids. J was trimmed by 6 bases and V by 6 bases; bases with no gene match: 6. This CDR3 is CASRGLAGGRGEQYF. For the CDR3, the DNA is TGTGCCAGCAGAGGACTAGCGGGAGGGCGGGGCGAGCAGTACTTC.

This clonotype was picked up many times. This chain connects TRBV28 to TRBJ1-5; 7 bases line up with TRBD1. Germline V gives CDR1 MDHEN, CDR2 SYDVKM. This CDR3 region has 15 residues. Trimming removed 2 bases from V and 1 base from J; junction bases left unmatched: 2. The CDR3 is CASSLGGQSNQPQHF. CDR3 DNA: TGTGCCAGCAGTTTAGGGGGACAGAGCAATCAGCCCCAGCATTTT. Combining the CDR3 with reference TRBV28 and TRBJ1-5 gives the whole variable domain DVKVTQSSRYLVKRTGEKVFLECVQDMDHENMFWYRQDPGLGLRLIYFSYDVKMKEKGDIPEGYSVSREKKERFSLILESASTNQTSMYLCASSLGGQSNQPQHFGDGTRLSIL.

This clonotype came up many times. The chain's CDR3 is CASSLERAPLRETQYF. For the CDR3, the DNA is TGTGCCAGCAGCTTAGAGCGAGCACCCTTGAGAGAGACCCAGTACTTC. The chain employs TRBV11-3 and TRBJ2-5, with unresolved D. CDR3 length equals 16 residues. The V end was cut by 0 bases, the J end by 4 bases, with 15 bases between. Per the germline V gene, CDR1 is SGHNT and CDR2 is YENEEA.

This clonotype was detected ten times or more. The chain combines TRBV2 with TRBJ2-2; D is unresolved. Germline CDR1 and CDR2: SNHLY and FYNNEI. Trimming pared 8 bases from V and 2 bases from J, leaving 9 bases between. The CDR3 runs 13 residues. The CDR3 sequence: CASADDNTGELFF. CDR3 nucleotides: TGTGCCAGCGCAGACGACAACACCGGGGAGCTGTTTTTT.